Listed below are T cell receptor beta chains from one sample, sequenced in a study of blood T cell repertoires in COVID-19. The protocol was immunoSEQ multiplex PCR, while the TCRdb copy is restricted to in-frame clones and leaves out a portion. Of about 160,000 clones in the sample, 65% to 85% were seen once. Sequencing was done on a sample of peripheral blood. The source is an elderly woman with acute or convalescent COVID-19. CDR3s include the opening cysteine and the closing phenylalanine or tryptophan. D genes are given only for firm matches. A row's size may be missing; if present it is once, few, many or a size class.

TRBD2	.	TRBJ2-7	TRBV2	CASGGLAAAYEQYF	TGTGCCAGCGGGGGACTAGCGGCCGCCTACGAGCAGTACTTC
TRBD1	.	TRBJ1-5	TRBV19	CASRPDRDQPQHF	TGTGCCAGTAGGCCCGACAGGGATCAGCCCCAGCATTTT
TRBD1	few	TRBJ2-2	TRBV5-1	CASSYTMGTGASGELFF	TGCGCCAGCAGCTACACCATGGGGACAGGGGCGAGCGGGGAGCTGTTTTTT
TRBD2	.	TRBJ2-7	TRBV7-2	CASSLGSSGVTYEQYF	TGTGCCAGCAGCTTAGGGTCCAGCGGGGTAACCTACGAGCAGTACTTC
TRBD2	.	TRBJ2-7	TRBV20-1	CSASSGRAYEQYF	TGCAGTGCTAGTTCGGGGAGGGCCTACGAGCAGTACTTC
.	.	TRBJ2-5	TRBV14	CASSQGGTRRETQYF	TGTGCCAGCAGCCAGGGAGGGACAAGGAGAGAGACCCAGTACTTC
.	.	TRBJ2-7	TRBV6-5	CASSYPNRELREQYF	TGTGCCAGCAGTTACCCCAACAGGGAGTTAAGAGAGCAGTACTTC
TRBD1	.	TRBJ2-7	TRBV2	CASRTGQTLSYEQYF	TGTGCCAGCAGAACGGGACAGACCTTATCCTACGAGCAGTACTTC
.	.	TRBJ1-3	TRBV5-1	CASSDGTTLSGNTIYF	TGCGCCAGCAGCGACGGGACAACCCTCTCTGGAAACACCATATATTTT
TRBD1	.	TRBJ1-5	TRBV5-5	CASSPQGDQPQHF	TGTGCCAGCAGCCCTCAGGGGGATCAGCCCCAGCATTTT
.	.	TRBJ1-1	TRBV7-9	CASSNPSRGDTEAFF	TGTGCCAGCAGCAACCCGTCGCGGGGGGACACTGAAGCTTTCTTT
.	.	TRBJ2-5	TRBV7-3	CASSPGIQETQYF	TGTGCCAGCAGCCCGGGGATCCAAGAGACCCAGTACTTC
.	.	TRBJ1-5	TRBV30	CAWSQFRNQPQHF	TGTGCCTGGAGTCAGTTTCGCAATCAGCCCCAGCATTTT
TRBD1	.	TRBJ1-1	TRBV10-1	CASRRGLHTEAFF	TGCGCCAGCAGGAGGGGGCTGCACACTGAAGCTTTCTTT
TRBD1	.	TRBJ1-2	TRBV9	CASSAEGQGGYGYTF	TGTGCCAGCAGCGCCGAGGGACAGGGCGGATATGGCTACACCTTC
TRBD2	.	TRBJ2-7	TRBV30	CAWSVQIILAGGSEQYF	TGTGCCTGGAGTGTCCAAATCATACTAGCGGGGGGTAGCGAGCAGTACTTC
TRBD2	.	TRBJ2-1	TRBV4-2	CASSQASTLWEGEQFF	TGTGCCAGCAGCCAGGCGTCGACCTTATGGGAGGGGGAGCAGTTCTTC
TRBD1	.	TRBJ1-6	TRBV5-1	CASSPGQGEYSPLHF	TGCGCCAGCAGCCCGGGACAGGGAGAGTATTCACCCCTCCACTTT
.	once	TRBJ2-3	TRBV7-9	CASSFGQAGDTQYF	TGTGCCAGCAGCTTTGGGCAGGCCGGAGATACGCAGTATTTT
.	.	TRBJ2-7	TRBV30	CAWSDGGSSYEQYF	TGTGCCTGGAGTGACGGGGGATCCTCCTACGAGCAGTACTTC
TRBD1	.	TRBJ1-2	TRBV27	CASTSTGVRGYTF	TGTGCCAGCACCTCGACAGGGGTAAGGGGCTACACCTTC
.	few	TRBJ2-5	TRBV3-1/TRBV3-2	CASSQKSAQYF	TGTGCCAGCAGCCAAAAATCGGCCCAGTACTTC
.	few	TRBJ1-4	TRBV29-1	CSVVSGDEKLFF	TGCAGTGTGGTGTCGGGGGATGAAAAACTGTTTTTT